The subject of this entry is one T cell receptor beta chain. Its target is not known. Amplification by 5'RACE using constant-segment primers produced TCR alpha and TCR beta cDNA libraries that carried sample barcodes and UMIs. TCRdb reanalysed the 5' RACE reads using MiXCR and keeps one entry per CDR3 protein. The repertoire holds a few hundred thousand distinct CDR3 sequences, with 15% as singletons. Looked up from germline, CDR1 is SGHRS and CDR2 is YFSETQ. Trimming took off 4 bases at V and 2 bases at J, with 19 bases between the two ends. The CDR3 covers 17 residues. The data were obtained in a study of T-cell memory formation after mild COVID-19. Study-level background: TCR clusters were mostly confined to one donor each.

Study results and caveats: The finding that pre-infection memory included some responding clones suggested that cross-reactive memory joined.

The sample taken for sequencing was PBMCs or a T cell subset sorted from them (not recorded which). This chain connects TRBV5-1 to TRBJ1-3, with a tentative D call TRBD1 (5 bases). This clonotype was sampled from a man between 18 and 35 years old who had mild COVID-19 (a few samples of this study predate the infection). Cell type and time point are not known. The CDR3 DNA is TGCGCCAGCAGCCCACAACCGCAGGGTAGAGCTGGAAACACCATATATTTT. Protein sequence: CASSPQPQGRAGNTIYF.